This T cell receptor (beta chain) was identified during a study of CD8+ T cells in alopecia areata. TCR sequencing used cDNA made by reverse transcription of extracted RNA. Assay used: immunoSEQ multiplex PCR; TCRdb lists only in-frame clones, some missing. The sample carries fewer than 250,000 clones, about 60% recorded once. Trimming removed 3 bases from V and 0 bases from J, with 9 bases in between. Germline V gene lookup returns CDR1 MNHEY and CDR2 SVGAGI. This CDR3 has 14 residues. Regarding the study as a whole: Scalp and blood samples kept many expanded lesional clones throughout tofacitinib.

Treatment here: oral pan-JAK inhibitor, 5-10 mg twice daily. A note on this clone: Antigen specificity is unknown.

The rearrangement uses TRBV6-5 and TRBJ2-7; D unresolved. The sequencing here drew on CD4+ T cells sorted from blood, taken at week 4, from a patient treated with tofacitinib. The sequence was collected from a human donor with alopecia areata. This CDR3 is CASSYEVDSYEQYF. The CDR3 nucleotides read TGTGCCAGCAGTTATGAGGTGGACTCCTACGAGCAGTACTTC.